Shown below are 16 T cell receptor beta chains from a single sample sequenced in a study of human thymus T cells. Corrective heart surgery yielded resections, and these provided the thymus tissue. Clones were read by immunoSEQ multiplex PCR, and TCRdb kept only the in-frame ones, dropping some. Of tens of thousands of clones detected, 95% appear once; the ten largest clones hold under 0.04%. What was sequenced was thymus tissue. The receptors shown here come from a girl less than two years old with a congenital heart defect but otherwise immunologically healthy.

V gene TRBV10-3 combines with J gene TRBJ2-3, with 12 nucleotides matching TRBD2. J lost 3 bases, V lost 6 bases, and 16 bases had no gene match. This CDR3 region has 19 residues. Germline CDR1 reads ENHRY; CDR2 reads SYGVKD. The CDR3 nucleotides are TGTGCCATCAGCGGAGGACTAGCGGGATACCCAAGACTGACAGATACGCAGTATTTT. Translated, it gives CAISGGLAGYPRLTDTQYF.

The rearrangement uses TRBV4-1 and TRBJ2-7; no definite D call. Deletions cut 0 bases from V and 1 base from J, with 13 bases between. This CDR3 is 16 amino acids long. Germline CDR1 MGHRA, CDR2 YSYEKL. Here the CDR3 DNA reads TGCGCCAGCAGCCAAGATAAATGGGCCCCATCCTACGAGCAGTACTTC. This encodes CASSQDKWAPSYEQYF.

The chain combines TRBV7-2 with TRBJ2-3; D is ambiguous. The V gene lost 6 bases and the J gene lost 6 bases, with 7 bases spanning the gap. The CDR3 runs 11 residues. From germline, CDR1 is SGHTA and CDR2 FQGNSA. As DNA, the CDR3 is TGTGCCAGCAGAGGGAAGGATACGCAGTATTTT. This codes for CASRGKDTQYF.

V gene TRBV6-1 combines with J gene TRBJ1-1; D is unclear. CDR1 is MNHNS and CDR2 is SASEGT in the germline V gene. V was trimmed by 6 bases and J by 2 bases, leaving 7 bases between them. This CDR3 has 12 residues. CDR3 amino acids: CASRDGNTEAFF. The CDR3, as DNA: TGTGCCAGCAGGGACGGCAACACTGAAGCTTTCTTT.

The chain is built from TRBV4-2 and TRBJ2-5; D gene uncertain. The V end lost 3 bases, the J end lost 5 bases, and 13 bases lay between the germline ends. CDR3 size: 14 residues. Germline V gene data show CDR1 as LGHNA and CDR2 as YNFKEQ. CDR3 bases: TGTGCCAGCAGCCAGGGAAGGTTGGGGGAGACCCAGTACTTC. This codes for CASSQGRLGETQYF.

The count of this clone is one. The rearrangement links TRBV15 to TRBJ2-2; maybe TRBD1 (5 bases). The CDR3 totals 13 residues. CDR1 is LNHNV, CDR2 YYDKDF, per germline (reference sequence). The V end lost 10 bases, the J end lost 0 bases, and 9 bases lay between the germline ends. CDR3 sequence: CAIQGSNTGELFF. DNA for the CDR3: TGTGCCATTCAGGGTTCGAACACCGGGGAGCTGTTTTTT.

J is TRBJ2-7 and V is TRBV2; 7 nucleotides match TRBD2. The CDR3 consists of 14 residues. J gave up 5 bases and V 4 bases, and 8 bases lay outside the gene matches. The germline gives CDR1 SNHLY, CDR2 FYNNEI. CDR3 sequence: CASSGLAVVDEQYF. CDR3 DNA sequence: TGTGCCAGCAGTGGACTAGCAGTCGTTGACGAGCAGTACTTC. Full variable domain (remainder filled in from reference TRBV2 and TRBJ2-7): EPEVTQTPSHQVTQMGQEVILRCVPISNHLYFYWYRQILGQKVEFLVSFYNNEISEKSEIFDDQFSVERPDGSNFTLKIRSTKLEDSAMYFCASSGLAVVDEQYFGPGTRLTVT.

The gene calls are TRBV11-3 and TRBJ2-3; either TRBD1 or TRBD2 may supply D (5 bases each). Germline CDR1 and CDR2: SGHNT and YENEEA. V shed 2 bases and J shed 5 bases, with 20 bases lying between them. The CDR3 spans 17 residues. The CDR3 DNA reads TGTGCCAGCAGCTTAACTCCGGGCAGGGCCGCGGGAGATACGCAGTATTTT. The encoded protein is CASSLTPGRAAGDTQYF.

With regard to this clone: One junction end does not reproduce the germline sequence, and a read error may be involved. The gene calls are TRBV7-2 and TRBJ2-1; TRBD2 matches 11 bases. The CDR3 consists of 15 residues. Germline V CDR1 and CDR2: SGHTA, FQGNSA. CDR3 DNA: TGTGCCAGCAGCCTAGCGGGAGGTTCCCTTTGGGAGCAGTTCTTC. It yields the protein CASSLAGGSLWEQFF.

J is TRBJ2-7 and V is TRBV6-5, with D unclear. This CDR3 is built from 11 residues. Germline V gene data show CDR1 as MNHEY and CDR2 as SVGAGI. V lost 1 base and J 3 bases, leaving 1 base between the germline ends. The CDR3 DNA reads TGTGCCAGCAGTTACTACTACGAGCAGTACTTC. Amino acids: CASSYYYEQYF.

The V and J genes are TRBV6-5 and TRBJ1-1; the match to TRBD1 covers 7 bases. The germline V gene encodes CDR1 MNHEY and CDR2 SVGAGI. The CDR3 sequence is 15 residues long. The V and J ends lost 6 bases and 0 bases, in that order; junction bases with no gene match: 7. The CDR3 DNA reads as TGTGCCAGCAGGCTGACAGGGTCCTTGAACACTGAAGCTTTCTTT. Its translation: CASRLTGSLNTEAFF.

The genes are TRBV5-1 and TRBJ2-7; 11 nucleotides agree with TRBD1. CDR3 size: 15 residues. CDR1 is SGHRS, CDR2 YFSETQ, per germline. After removal of 5 bases from V and 1 base from J, the junction contained 5 bases not matched to a gene. The CDR3 reads CASSPGQGASYEQYF. CDR3 sequence (DNA): TGCGCCAGCAGTCCCGGACAGGGGGCATCCTACGAGCAGTACTTC.

The chain has TRBV11-2 and TRBJ2-5; TRBD2 matches 15 bases. J lost 4 bases, V lost 5 bases, and 8 bases had no gene match. This CDR3 comprises 17 residues. Germline V CDR1 and CDR2: SGHAT, FQNNGV. The CDR3: CASSLRTSGRVVETQYF. CDR3 sequence (DNA): TGTGCCAGCAGCCTACGGACTAGCGGGAGGGTGGTAGAGACCCAGTACTTC.

This clone was seen only once. The V gene is TRBV5-5, the J gene TRBJ2-7; 9 nucleotides match TRBD1. This CDR3 has 14 residues. Germline V gives CDR1 SGHKS, CDR2 YYEKEE (reference sequence). Losses at the gene ends were 1 base for V and 2 bases for J; bases not matched to a gene: 1. The CDR3 DNA follows: TGTGCCAGCAGCTTGAGGGACAGGGCCTACGAGCAGTACTTC. It translates to CASSLRDRAYEQYF.

This chain uses TRBV7-4 with TRBJ1-1; no firm D call. The CDR3 is made up of 14 amino acids. Germline V gives CDR1 SGHVT, CDR2 SQSDAQ. V lost 3 bases to trimming and J lost 1 base, with 9 bases between them. The CDR3: CASSFREPNTEAFF. CDR3 in DNA: TGTGCCAGCAGCTTCCGGGAGCCGAACACTGAAGCTTTCTTT.

This chain's CDR3 is CASSREGVKRPGANVLTF. CDR3 coding DNA: TGTGCCAGCAGCCGGGAGGGGGTCAAACGTCCTGGGGCCAACGTCCTGACTTTC. The rearrangement uses TRBV7-8 and TRBJ2-6; TRBD2 matches at 8 bases. The CDR3 sequence is 18 residues long. Unmatched junction bases numbered 11, after V lost 5 bases and J lost 2 bases. Germline V gene sequence: CDR1 SGHVS, CDR2 FQNEAQ.